This T cell receptor beta chain was captured by sequencing in a study of T-cell memory formation after mild COVID-19. Study in general: Most TCR clusters belonged to a single donor. Study findings and constraints: The main location of contracting CD4+ clones was CM and EM, and that of contracting CD8+ clones was EMRA. Clones that contracted from day 15 to 85 were balanced CD4/CD8, while later expanders leaned CD4+.

TCRdb independently ran MiXCR on the 5' RACE reads; one entry per CDR3 protein. The sample yields roughly 480,000 distinct CDR3 sequences, about 23% seen once. The ends lost 1 base at V and 2 bases at J; junction bases unmatched: 0. CDR3 length: 14 residues. Germline CDR1 reads MGHRA; CDR2 reads YSYEKL. At least ten counts were recorded for this clonotype. The antigen remains unidentified. The receptor was isolated from an adult woman who had mild COVID-19 (a few samples of this study predate the infection). Cell type and time point are not known. Sequenced material: PBMCs or a T cell subset sorted from them (not recorded which). The chain recombines TRBV4-1 with TRBJ1-2; 8 bases map to TRBD1. The CDR3 spells CASSQGTGNYGYTF. The CDR3 DNA reads TGCGCCAGCAGCCAAGGGACAGGGAACTATGGCTACACCTTC.